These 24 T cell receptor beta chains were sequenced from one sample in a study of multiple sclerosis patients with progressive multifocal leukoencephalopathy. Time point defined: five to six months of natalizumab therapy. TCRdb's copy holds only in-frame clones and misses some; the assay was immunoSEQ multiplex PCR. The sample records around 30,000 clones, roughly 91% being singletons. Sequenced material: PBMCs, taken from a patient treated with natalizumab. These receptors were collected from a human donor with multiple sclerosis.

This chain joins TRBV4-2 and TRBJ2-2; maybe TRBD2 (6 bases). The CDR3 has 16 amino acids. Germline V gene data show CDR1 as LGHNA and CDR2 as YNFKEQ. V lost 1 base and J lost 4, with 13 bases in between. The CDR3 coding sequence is TGTGCCAGCAGCCAAGTCCTTTCTAGCGTCACCGGGGAGCTGTTTTTT. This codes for CASSQVLSSVTGELFF.

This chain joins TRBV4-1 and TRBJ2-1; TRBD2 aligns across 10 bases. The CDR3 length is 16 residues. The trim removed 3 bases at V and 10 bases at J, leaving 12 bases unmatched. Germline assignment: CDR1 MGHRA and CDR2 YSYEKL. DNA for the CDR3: TGCGCCAGCAGCCAGGAGGCCCTAGCGGGAGTAGGGGAGCAGTTCTTC. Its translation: CASSQEALAGVGEQFF.

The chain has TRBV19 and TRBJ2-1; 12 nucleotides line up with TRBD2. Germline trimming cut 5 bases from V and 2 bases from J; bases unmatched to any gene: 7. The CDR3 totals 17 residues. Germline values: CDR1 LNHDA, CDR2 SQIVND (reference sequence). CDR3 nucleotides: TGTGCCAGTAGTTCTCCAGGACTAGCGGGGCCCTACAATGAGCAGTTCTTC. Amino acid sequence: CASSSPGLAGPYNEQFF.

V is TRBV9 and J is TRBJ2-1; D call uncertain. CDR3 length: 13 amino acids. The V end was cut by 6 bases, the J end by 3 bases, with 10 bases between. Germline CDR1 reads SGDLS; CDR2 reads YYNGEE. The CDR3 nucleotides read TGTGCCAGCACGACCTCTAACTACAATGAGCAGTTCTTC. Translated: CASTTSNYNEQFF.

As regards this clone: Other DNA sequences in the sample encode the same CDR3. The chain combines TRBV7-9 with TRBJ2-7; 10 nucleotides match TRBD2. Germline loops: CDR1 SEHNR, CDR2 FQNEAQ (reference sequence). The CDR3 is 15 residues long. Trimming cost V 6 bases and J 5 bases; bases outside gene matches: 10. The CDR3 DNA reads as TGTGCCAGCAGTCAACAGAGCGGGAGGGCCGACGAGCAGTACTTC. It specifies CASSQQSGRADEQYF.

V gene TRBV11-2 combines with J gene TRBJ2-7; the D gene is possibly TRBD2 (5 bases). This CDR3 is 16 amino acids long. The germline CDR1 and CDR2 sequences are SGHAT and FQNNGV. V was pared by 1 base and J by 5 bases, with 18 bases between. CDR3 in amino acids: CASSLVAERGFHEQYF. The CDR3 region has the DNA TGTGCCAGCAGCTTAGTCGCCGAACGGGGATTCCACGAGCAGTACTTC.

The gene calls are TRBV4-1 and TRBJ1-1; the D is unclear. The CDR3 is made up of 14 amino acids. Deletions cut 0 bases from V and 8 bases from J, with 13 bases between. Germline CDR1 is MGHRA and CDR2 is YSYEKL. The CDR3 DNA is TGCGCCAGCAGCCAAGAAAGGGCATCGGCGGAAGCTTTCTTT. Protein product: CASSQERASAEAFF.

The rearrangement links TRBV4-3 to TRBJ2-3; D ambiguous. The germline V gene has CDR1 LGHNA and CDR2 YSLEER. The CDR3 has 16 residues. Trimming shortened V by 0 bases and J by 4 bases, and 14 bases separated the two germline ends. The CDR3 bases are TGCGCCAGCAGCCAAGAAAACCCCTCTGGCGCAGATACGCAGTATTTT. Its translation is CASSQENPSGADTQYF.

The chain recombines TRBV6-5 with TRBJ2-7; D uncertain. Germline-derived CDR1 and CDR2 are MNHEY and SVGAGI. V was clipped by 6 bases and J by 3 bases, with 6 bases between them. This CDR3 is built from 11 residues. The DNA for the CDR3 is TGTGCCAGCAGGTCTGTCTACGAGCAGTACTTC. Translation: CASRSVYEQYF.

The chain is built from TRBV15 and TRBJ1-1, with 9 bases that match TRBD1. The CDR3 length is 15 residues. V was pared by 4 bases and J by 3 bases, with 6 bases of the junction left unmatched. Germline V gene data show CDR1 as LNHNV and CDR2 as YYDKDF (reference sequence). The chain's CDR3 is CATSKGDRADTEAFF. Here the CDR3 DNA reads TGTGCCACCAGCAAGGGGGACAGGGCGGACACTGAAGCTTTCTTT. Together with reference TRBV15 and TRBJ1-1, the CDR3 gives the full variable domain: DAMVIQNPRYQVTQFGKPVTLSCSQTLNHNVMYWYQQKSSQAPKLLFHYYDKDFNNEADTPDNFQSRRPNTSFCFLDIRSPGLGDTAMYLCATSKGDRADTEAFFGQGTRLTVV.

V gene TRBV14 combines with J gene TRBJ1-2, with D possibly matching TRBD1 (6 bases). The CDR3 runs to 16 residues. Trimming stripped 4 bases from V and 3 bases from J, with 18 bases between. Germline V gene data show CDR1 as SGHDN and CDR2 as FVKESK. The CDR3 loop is CASSPGDLRAHYGYTF. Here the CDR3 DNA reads TGTGCCAGCAGCCCAGGGGACTTGAGGGCCCACTATGGCTACACCTTC.

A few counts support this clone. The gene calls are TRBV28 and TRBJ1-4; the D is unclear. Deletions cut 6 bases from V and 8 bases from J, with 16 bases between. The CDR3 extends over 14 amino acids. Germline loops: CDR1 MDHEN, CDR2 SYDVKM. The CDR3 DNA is TGTGCCAGCAGCTATGTTAGGGTGGACGAAAAACTGTTTTTT. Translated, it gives CASSYVRVDEKLFF.

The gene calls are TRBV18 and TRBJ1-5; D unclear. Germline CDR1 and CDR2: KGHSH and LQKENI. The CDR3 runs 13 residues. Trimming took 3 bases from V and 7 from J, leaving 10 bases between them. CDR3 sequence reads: CASSPDRGQPQHF. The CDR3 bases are TGTGCCAGCTCACCTGACCGTGGGCAGCCCCAGCATTTT.

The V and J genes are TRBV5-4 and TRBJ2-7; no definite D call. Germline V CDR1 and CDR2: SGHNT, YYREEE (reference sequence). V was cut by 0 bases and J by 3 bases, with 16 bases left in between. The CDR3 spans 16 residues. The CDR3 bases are TGTGCCAGCAGCTTGGCCCAAGGCCTCACAAACTACGAGCAGTACTTC. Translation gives CASSLAQGLTNYEQYF.

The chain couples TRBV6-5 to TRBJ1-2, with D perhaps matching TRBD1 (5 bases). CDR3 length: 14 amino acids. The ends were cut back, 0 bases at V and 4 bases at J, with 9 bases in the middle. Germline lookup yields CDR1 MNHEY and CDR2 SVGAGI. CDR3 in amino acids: CASSYSGTVYGYTF. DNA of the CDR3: TGTGCCAGCAGTTACTCCGGGACGGTCTATGGCTACACCTTC.

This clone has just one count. The CDR3 region is CASSPGEESAFF. The CDR3 DNA reads TGTGCCAGCTCCCCCGGGGAAGAGTCGGCTTTCTTT. The V call is TRBV18, the J call TRBJ1-1; D uncertain. Germline V gives CDR1 KGHSH, CDR2 LQKENI. The CDR3 is 12 residues long. With 6 bases removed from V and 11 bases from J, the gap between germline ends came to 16 bases.

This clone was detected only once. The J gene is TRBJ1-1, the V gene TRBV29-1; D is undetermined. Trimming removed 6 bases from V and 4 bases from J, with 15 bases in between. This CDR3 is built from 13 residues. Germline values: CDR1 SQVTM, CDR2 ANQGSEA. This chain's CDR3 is CSVSTLAGTEAFF. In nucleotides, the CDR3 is TGCAGCGTCTCGACCCTGGCGGGCACTGAAGCTTTCTTT.

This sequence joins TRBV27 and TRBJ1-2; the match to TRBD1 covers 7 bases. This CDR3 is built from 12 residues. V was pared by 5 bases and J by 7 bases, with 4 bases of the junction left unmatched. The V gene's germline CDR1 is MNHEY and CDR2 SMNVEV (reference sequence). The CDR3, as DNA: TGTGCCAGCAGTCCAAGGGACAGTGGCTACACCTTC. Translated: CASSPRDSGYTF.

The CDR3 loop reads CASSRESNTGELFF. The CDR3 nucleotides read TGTGCCAGCAGCCGAGAGTCTAACACCGGGGAGCTGTTTTTT. The rearrangement joins TRBV5-6 to TRBJ2-2; D not certain. CDR1 is SGHDT and CDR2 is YYEEEE in the germline V gene. The CDR3 is 14 residues long. V was clipped by 4 bases and J by 2 bases, with 9 bases between them.

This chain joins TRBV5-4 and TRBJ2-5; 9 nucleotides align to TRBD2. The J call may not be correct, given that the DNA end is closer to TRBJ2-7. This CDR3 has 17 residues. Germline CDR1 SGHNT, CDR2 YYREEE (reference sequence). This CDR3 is CASSAATTSGLPYEQYF. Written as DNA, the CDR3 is TGTGCCAGCAGCGCGGCGACTACTAGCGGGCTCCCCTACGAGCAGTACTTC.

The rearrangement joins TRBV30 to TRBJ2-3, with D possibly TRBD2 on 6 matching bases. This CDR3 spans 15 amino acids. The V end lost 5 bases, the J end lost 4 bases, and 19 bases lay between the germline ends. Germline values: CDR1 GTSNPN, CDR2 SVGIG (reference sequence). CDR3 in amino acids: CAWGVLGTASDTQYF. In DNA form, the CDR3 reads TGTGCCTGGGGGGTCTTAGGGACTGCGTCAGATACGCAGTATTTT.

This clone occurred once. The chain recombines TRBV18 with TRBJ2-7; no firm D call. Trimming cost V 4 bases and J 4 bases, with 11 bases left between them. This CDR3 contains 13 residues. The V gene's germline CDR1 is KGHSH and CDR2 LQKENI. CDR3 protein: CASSQPTDYEQYF. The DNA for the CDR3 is TGTGCCAGCTCACAGCCAACAGATTACGAGCAGTACTTC.

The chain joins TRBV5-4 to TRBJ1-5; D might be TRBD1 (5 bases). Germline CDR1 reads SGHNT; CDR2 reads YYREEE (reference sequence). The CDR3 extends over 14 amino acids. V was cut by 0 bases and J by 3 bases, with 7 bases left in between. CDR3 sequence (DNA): TGTGCCAGCAGCTTGGGGGGCCTCAATCAGCCCCAGCATTTT. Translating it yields CASSLGGLNQPQHF. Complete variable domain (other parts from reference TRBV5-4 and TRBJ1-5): ETGVTQSPTHLIKTRGQQVTLRCSSQSGHNTVSWYQQALGQGPQFIFQYYREEENGRGNFPPRFSGLQFPNYSSELNVNALELDDSALYLCASSLGGLNQPQHFGDGTRLSIL.

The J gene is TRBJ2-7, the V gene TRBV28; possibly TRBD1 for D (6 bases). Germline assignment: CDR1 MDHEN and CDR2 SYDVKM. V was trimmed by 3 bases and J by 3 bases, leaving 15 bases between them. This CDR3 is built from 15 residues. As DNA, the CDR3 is TGTGCCAGCAGTTTCAAAGCGGACAGCCTCTACGAGCAGTACTTC. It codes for CASSFKADSLYEQYF.